Listed below are T cell receptor beta chains from one sample, sequenced in a study of metastatic and nonmetastatic thyroid tumors. TCRdb re-called clones via MiXCR from the PCR reads. The table has approximately 12,000 clones, 27% seen once. The sequenced sample was tumor tissue. These receptor sequences come from a female donor with papillary thyroid cancer or a benign thyroid nodule (not recorded which). Some clones in this sample may be carry-over from other donors' samples. Both conserved end residues are part of each CDR3. The D gene is left open where the match is weak. Only part of the rows carry a size: once, few, many, or a class if the clone is expanded.

DNA: TGTGCCAGCAGCCTCTACGAGCAGTACTTC
CDR3: CASSLYEQYF
size: NA
V: TRBV6-5
D: NA
J: TRBJ2-7

DNA: TGTGCCAGCAGCTTAGTATCCAGTCCCGGGGAGCTGTTTTTT
CDR3: CASSLVSSPGELFF
size: NA
V: TRBV11-2
D: NA
J: TRBJ2-2

DNA: TGCGCCAGCAGCCGCAACTCCGGGGCCGAGCAGTTCTTC
CDR3: CASSRNSGAEQFF
size: medium-sized
V: TRBV4-1
D: NA
J: TRBJ2-1

DNA: TGCGCCAGCAGCCCCGACAACCCCAATTCCGCACCCCTCCACTTT
CDR3: CASSPDNPNSAPLHF
size: NA
V: TRBV5-1
D: NA
J: TRBJ1-6

DNA: TGTGCCAGCAGCTTGATTAATGAGCAGTTCTTC
CDR3: CASSLINEQFF
size: NA
V: TRBV5-4
D: NA
J: TRBJ2-1

DNA: TGTGCCAGCAGGGTGGGTCCTAGCGGGCCGTACGAGCAGTACTTC
CDR3: CASRVGPSGPYEQYF
size: few
V: TRBV6-4
D: TRBD2
J: TRBJ2-7

DNA: TGTGCCAGCAGACAGGGGCACACTGAAGCTTTCTTT
CDR3: CASRQGHTEAFF
size: medium-sized
V: TRBV6-1
D: TRBD1
J: TRBJ1-1

DNA: TGTGCCTGGAGGGGAGTCTCCCGGACAGGCTACACCTTC
CDR3: CAWRGVSRTGYTF
size: NA
V: TRBV30
D: NA
J: TRBJ1-2

DNA: TGCAGTGCTACCTTAGGAAGCATGAACACTGAAGCTTTCTTT
CDR3: CSATLGSMNTEAFF
size: medium-sized
V: TRBV20-1
D: NA
J: TRBJ1-1

DNA: TGTGCCAGCAGTAGACCCGGACAGCCCTCTGGAAACACCATATATTTT
CDR3: CASSRPGQPSGNTIYF
size: medium-sized
V: TRBV6-1
D: NA
J: TRBJ1-3

DNA: TGTGCCTGGGCAGCTCGACAGGTCGGTGGAAACACCATATATTTT
CDR3: CAWAARQVGGNTIYF
size: NA
V: TRBV30
D: NA
J: TRBJ1-3

DNA: TGCGCCAGCAGCTTTCTAGCGGGACTTGGGCGGGAGCAGTACTTC
CDR3: CASSFLAGLGREQYF
size: medium-sized
V: TRBV5-1
D: TRBD2
J: TRBJ2-7

DNA: TGTGCCAGCAGCTCTGTGACAGGGGGCGGTCAAGAGACCCAGTACTTC
CDR3: CASSSVTGGGQETQYF
size: many
V: TRBV7-3
D: TRBD1
J: TRBJ2-5

DNA: TGTGCCTCGAGTTCAGGGGATTCACCCCTCCACTTT
CDR3: CASSSGDSPLHF
size: NA
V: TRBV30
D: NA
J: TRBJ1-6

DNA: TGTGCCATCAGTGAGTCGGGAACTGAAGCTTTCTTT
CDR3: CAISESGTEAFF
size: many
V: TRBV10-3
D: NA
J: TRBJ1-1

DNA: TGTGCCAGCACCCCCGACAGGCTTAGCTCCTACGAGCAGTACTTC
CDR3: CASTPDRLSSYEQYF
size: NA
V: TRBV6-1
D: NA
J: TRBJ2-7

DNA: TGCAGTGCTTATCTGACAGGCGACAATTCACCCCTCCACTTT
CDR3: CSAYLTGDNSPLHF
size: once
V: TRBV20-1
D: NA
J: TRBJ1-6

DNA: TGCGCCAGCAGCACAGGGGGCTCGGATACGCAGTATTTT
CDR3: CASSTGGSDTQYF
size: NA
V: TRBV5-1
D: TRBD1
J: TRBJ2-3

DNA: TGTGCCAGTAGTATAGAAGCGGGAGGTACAGATACGCAGTATTTT
CDR3: CASSIEAGGTDTQYF
size: medium-sized
V: TRBV19
D: TRBD2
J: TRBJ2-3

DNA: TGTGCCAGCAGTGAAAGGGGACAGGCATCACCCCTCCACTTT
CDR3: CASSERGQASPLHF
size: NA
V: TRBV2
D: TRBD1
J: TRBJ1-6

DNA: TGTGCCAGCAGCGTAGCTGGCGGGGCGGGGGATACGCAGTATTTT
CDR3: CASSVAGGAGDTQYF
size: many
V: TRBV9
D: NA
J: TRBJ2-3

DNA: TGTGCCAGCAGTTTAGGGTTGGTCATCGTCTTC
CDR3: CASSLGLVIVF
size: few
V: TRBV6-2/TRBV6-3
D: NA
J: TRBJ2-1

DNA: TGCGCCAGCAGCTGGGGGCGTAAGGGAGATACGCAGTATTTT
CDR3: CASSWGRKGDTQYF
size: many
V: TRBV5-1
D: NA
J: TRBJ2-3

DNA: TGTGCCAGCTCACCCGGGGATGGCTACACCTTC
CDR3: CASSPGDGYTF
size: medium-sized
V: TRBV18
D: NA
J: TRBJ1-2

DNA: TGTGCTAGTGCCCTTAGCGGGACTGTCAGCGAGCAGTACTTC
CDR3: CASALSGTVSEQYF
size: many
V: TRBV12-5
D: TRBD2
J: TRBJ2-7

DNA: TGTGCCAGCAGCAATCAGGGCGGGGGTGAAGCTTTCTTT
CDR3: CASSNQGGGEAFF
size: many
V: TRBV5-6
D: NA
J: TRBJ1-1

DNA: TGCAGTGCTAGAGATCCTTTCGGGACAGCCAGCTCCTACGAGCAGTACTTC
CDR3: CSARDPFGTASSYEQYF
size: NA
V: TRBV20-1
D: TRBD1
J: TRBJ2-7

DNA: TGCAGCGTTGGGCACGGGAGGGGATCAGGGGAGCTGTTTTTT
CDR3: CSVGHGRGSGELFF
size: many
V: TRBV29-1
D: TRBD2
J: TRBJ2-2

DNA: TGTGCCAGCAGTGACTCGATTTTAGCCGGCGGTGAGCAGTTCTTC
CDR3: CASSDSILAGGEQFF
size: few
V: TRBV6-4
D: NA
J: TRBJ2-1

DNA: TGTGCCAGCAGCCAGACAGATATGAACACTGAAGCTTTCTTT
CDR3: CASSQTDMNTEAFF
size: many
V: TRBV7-9
D: NA
J: TRBJ1-1

DNA: TGTGCCAGTAGTACCTCGAGGGGGCTGGGGGCCAACGTCCTGACTTTC
CDR3: CASSTSRGLGANVLTF
size: many
V: TRBV19
D: TRBD1
J: TRBJ2-6

DNA: TGCGCCAGCAGCTCCTTCGGACTAGCGGGAGTGCCAGATACGCAGTATTTT
CDR3: CASSSFGLAGVPDTQYF
size: NA
V: TRBV5-1
D: TRBD2
J: TRBJ2-3

DNA: TGTGCCAGCAGCGTAGGGCCTGAAGCTTTCTTT
CDR3: CASSVGPEAFF
size: medium-sized
V: TRBV12-3/TRBV12-4
D: NA
J: TRBJ1-1

DNA: TGTGCCAGCTCACCCGGGACTTCAGCCCGGGAGCAGTACTTC
CDR3: CASSPGTSAREQYF
size: NA
V: TRBV18
D: NA
J: TRBJ2-7

DNA: TGTGCCTGGAGTGTACTGGGCCCCCGGTCTGGAAACACCATATATTTT
CDR3: CAWSVLGPRSGNTIYF
size: many
V: TRBV30
D: NA
J: TRBJ1-3

DNA: TGTGCCAGCAGTACTAGCGGGAGGACCTACGAGCAGTACTTC
CDR3: CASSTSGRTYEQYF
size: few
V: TRBV12-3/TRBV12-4
D: TRBD2
J: TRBJ2-7

DNA: TGCAGTGCTAGAGATCCGGGACAGGGAATCTATGGCTACACCTTC
CDR3: CSARDPGQGIYGYTF
size: once
V: TRBV20-1
D: TRBD1
J: TRBJ1-2

DNA: TGTGCCAGCACCCAAAACAATGAGCAGTTCTTC
CDR3: CASTQNNEQFF
size: NA
V: TRBV7-8
D: NA
J: TRBJ2-1

DNA: TGTGCCAGCTCACCGCCGAGACAGGGAACCTACGAGCAGTACTTC
CDR3: CASSPPRQGTYEQYF
size: NA
V: TRBV18
D: TRBD1
J: TRBJ2-7

DNA: TGCGCCAGCAGCGAAGGTGGTGGGCCGTGGCGGGGGACCCAGTACTTC
CDR3: CASSEGGGPWRGTQYF
size: NA
V: TRBV5-1
D: NA
J: TRBJ2-5

DNA: TGTGCCAGCAGCTCCTCTGGAGGGCGGAACACTGAAGCTTTCTTT
CDR3: CASSSSGGRNTEAFF
size: few
V: TRBV28
D: NA
J: TRBJ1-1

DNA: TGTGCCAGCAGCCGCTTGGCAGATACGCAGTATTTT
CDR3: CASSRLADTQYF
size: NA
V: TRBV7-2
D: NA
J: TRBJ2-3

DNA: TGTGCCAGCAGTTACTCGACAGGGTGGGACTATGGCTACACCTTC
CDR3: CASSYSTGWDYGYTF
size: many
V: TRBV6-5
D: TRBD1
J: TRBJ1-2

DNA: TGTGCCAGCAGCCCATCCACCCCCTACACCGGGGAGCTGTTTTTT
CDR3: CASSPSTPYTGELFF
size: many
V: TRBV7-2
D: NA
J: TRBJ2-2

DNA: TGTGCCAGCAGCTTGTCGTTAGCGGGGTACGAGCAGTACTTC
CDR3: CASSLSLAGYEQYF
size: many
V: TRBV5-6
D: TRBD2
J: TRBJ2-7

DNA: TGCAGTGCGGAAATGCGGCTCCCCTATGGCTACACCTTC
CDR3: CSAEMRLPYGYTF
size: medium-sized
V: TRBV20-1
D: NA
J: TRBJ1-2

DNA: TGCGCCAGCAGCTTTAGCGGGAGGGCCCTAGGCGAGCAGTACTTC
CDR3: CASSFSGRALGEQYF
size: medium-sized
V: TRBV5-1
D: TRBD2
J: TRBJ2-7

DNA: TGTGCCTGGAGAAATGTACAGAGGGGATTGGTATCACCCCTCCACTTT
CDR3: CAWRNVQRGLVSPLHF
size: many
V: TRBV30
D: NA
J: TRBJ1-6

DNA: TGTGCCAGTAGTATCTCCCCGGGGGCACCCCTCCACTTT
CDR3: CASSISPGAPLHF
size: many
V: TRBV19
D: NA
J: TRBJ1-6

DNA: TGTGCTAGTGGGTTTGGGGGGTCAGAAGCTTTCTTT
CDR3: CASGFGGSEAFF
size: medium-sized
V: TRBV12-5
D: NA
J: TRBJ1-1

DNA: TGTGCCAGCAGCTTGGCCACCCTAGCGGGACAAGAGACCCAGTACTTC
CDR3: CASSLATLAGQETQYF
size: many
V: TRBV5-4
D: TRBD2
J: TRBJ2-5

DNA: TGTGCCAGCAGTTACTCGATATTGATCGCTCGAGCTTTCTTT
CDR3: CASSYSILIARAFF
size: few
V: TRBV6-2/TRBV6-3
D: NA
J: TRBJ1-1

DNA: TGTGCCAGCAGCTTACGACCGGGACTAGACTACGAGCAGTACTTC
CDR3: CASSLRPGLDYEQYF
size: NA
V: TRBV7-2
D: TRBD2
J: TRBJ2-7

DNA: TGTGCCAGCAGCTTAGACGTAGCCTACGAGCAGTACTTC
CDR3: CASSLDVAYEQYF
size: NA
V: TRBV7-6
D: NA
J: TRBJ2-7

DNA: TGCAGCGTTGAAGGAGGACAGCAATATGAAGCTTTCTTT
CDR3: CSVEGGQQYEAFF
size: few
V: TRBV29-1
D: NA
J: TRBJ1-1

DNA: TGTGCCAGCAGTTTAGGTTCGCGGATAACCTACGAGCAGTACTTC
CDR3: CASSLGSRITYEQYF
size: few
V: TRBV28
D: NA
J: TRBJ2-7

DNA: TGTGCCAGCGGACTAGCGGGCCGGTACAATGAGCAGTTCTTC
CDR3: CASGLAGRYNEQFF
size: many
V: TRBV3-1
D: TRBD2
J: TRBJ2-1

DNA: TGTGCCAGTTCTAGCGACCCCATGAGCTCCTACGAGCAGTACTTC
CDR3: CASSSDPMSSYEQYF
size: NA
V: TRBV19
D: NA
J: TRBJ2-7

DNA: TGTGCCAGCAGTGGGGTTTGGGGGCTCTACAATGAGCAGTTCTTC
CDR3: CASSGVWGLYNEQFF
size: few
V: TRBV27
D: NA
J: TRBJ2-1

DNA: TGCAGTGCTAGAGGCCCCGTAACCTACGAGCAGTACTTC
CDR3: CSARGPVTYEQYF
size: once
V: TRBV20-1
D: NA
J: TRBJ2-7